The 18 T cell receptor beta chains below all came from one sample that was sequenced in a study of shared clonotypes between healthy human individuals (TCRdb year 2020). The library was made by the immunoSEQ multiplex PCR assay. Held by TCRdb, this immuneACCESS table contains in-frame sequences only and omits some clones. Under half of the omission traces to an unresolved V gene where checked; the cause of the rest is unknown. The sample table contains more than 150,000 clones; only one count was recorded for over 50% of them. The ten largest clones represent around 9.3% of the sample. The sample comprised memory CD4+ T cells sorted from blood. The intended sense of this specimen's cell subset or site label: CD45RA-negative fraction. The receptors come from a man aged 25-45 years in good health.

The sample holds many counts of this clone. The chain carries TRBV7-2 and TRBJ2-7; D might be TRBD1 (6 bases). The CDR3 is 14 amino acids. Trimming removed 5 bases at V and 2 bases at J, with 13 bases between. Germline V gene sequence: CDR1 SGHTA, CDR2 FQGNSA. For the CDR3, the DNA is TGTGCCAGCAGCCCCACGACAGGAACCTACGAGCAGTACTTC. This codes for CASSPTTGTYEQYF.

This clone was recorded only once. The rearrangement uses TRBV7-6 and TRBJ2-5, with a weak D call TRBD1 (6 bases). V lost 4 bases and J lost 2, with 17 bases in between. Germline lookup yields CDR1 SGHVS and CDR2 FNYEAQ. This CDR3 spans 16 amino acids. CDR3 amino acids: CASSSNYYGTQETQYF. DNA for the CDR3: TGTGCCAGCAGCTCCAACTACTACGGGACACAAGAGACCCAGTACTTC.

This sequence joins TRBV7-6 and TRBJ1-5; 7 bases match TRBD1. The ends lost 4 bases at V and 6 bases at J; junction bases unmatched: 9. The CDR3 contains 15 residues. Germline loops: CDR1 SGHVS, CDR2 FNYEAQ. The CDR3 bases are TGTGCCAGCAGCTCAGCACAGGGGTTCGGTCAGCCCCAGCATTTT. It specifies CASSSAQGFGQPQHF.

This clone came up a few times. The chain carries TRBV6-1 and TRBJ2-7; D is tentatively TRBD1 or TRBD2 (5 bases each). The CDR3 is 13 residues long. Germline CDR1 reads MNHNS; CDR2 reads SASEGT. The V end was cut by 8 bases, the J end by 2 bases, with 13 bases between. The CDR3 loop reads CASVGTLTYEQYF. CDR3 DNA: TGTGCCAGCGTTGGGACGCTCACCTACGAGCAGTACTTC.

The sample holds a few counts of this clone. The chain employs TRBV9 and TRBJ1-2, with 8 bases fitting TRBD1. The CDR3 length is 15 residues. V lost 2 bases and J lost 3; bases outside the gene matches: 6. From germline, CDR1 is SGDLS and CDR2 YYNGEE. The DNA for the CDR3 is TGTGCCAGCAGCGTCGGACCGACAGGGGACTATGGCTACACCTTC. The encoded protein is CASSVGPTGDYGYTF.

This chain uses TRBV18 with TRBJ1-1; 9 nucleotides align to TRBD1. Germline-derived CDR1 and CDR2 are KGHSH and LQKENI. V gave up 5 bases and J gave up 1 base; unmatched junction bases: 8. The CDR3 has 16 residues. In nucleotides, the CDR3 is TGTGCCAGCTCAAGCCGGGACAGGGTTGAGAACACTGAAGCTTTCTTT. This gives the protein CASSSRDRVENTEAFF.

V usage is TRBV9 and J usage is TRBJ2-7; 9 nucleotides agree with TRBD2. In germline, CDR1 is SGDLS, CDR2 YYNGEE. The trim removed 3 bases at V and 5 bases at J, leaving 9 bases unmatched. The CDR3 sequence is 15 residues long. The CDR3 protein is CASSDTGTSQDEQYF. For the CDR3, the DNA is TGTGCCAGCAGCGATACCGGGACTAGCCAGGACGAGCAGTACTTC. Full variable domain (remainder filled in from reference TRBV9 and TRBJ2-7): DSGVTQTPKHLITATGQRVTLRCSPRSGDLSVYWYQQSLDQGLQFLIQYYNGEERAKGNILERFSAQQFPDLHSELNLSSLELGDSALYFCASSDTGTSQDEQYFGPGTRLTVT.

The chain carries TRBV7-9 and TRBJ1-1; no clear D. Trimming removed 2 bases at V and 4 bases at J, with 8 bases between. The CDR3 sequence is 13 residues long. Germline V gene data show CDR1 as SEHNR and CDR2 as FQNEAQ (reference sequence). This CDR3 is CASSLISGTEAFF. CDR3 nucleotides: TGTGCCAGCAGCTTAATTTCGGGCACTGAAGCTTTCTTT.

This chain links TRBV29-1 with TRBJ2-3; D gene uncertain. Trimming left V 6 bases short and J 7 bases short, with 8 bases between. From germline, CDR1 is SQVTM and CDR2 ANQGSEA. The CDR3 is 10 residues long. This CDR3 is CSVWENTQYF. The CDR3 DNA sequence: TGCAGCGTGTGGGAAAATACGCAGTATTTT.

The chain carries TRBV6-6 and TRBJ2-1; D is unresolved. The CDR3 is 12 amino acids. V was trimmed by 7 bases and J by 4 bases, leaving 8 bases between them. Per the germline V gene, CDR1 is MNHNY and CDR2 is SVGAGI (reference sequence). CDR3 residues: CASNLGYNEQFF. CDR3 nucleotide sequence: TGTGCCAGCAATTTAGGATACAATGAGCAGTTCTTC.

This clone was detected only a few times. This sequence joins TRBV14 and TRBJ1-5; no clear D. This CDR3 is 13 amino acids long. V lost 1 base to trimming and J lost 7 bases, with 8 bases between them. Germline assignment: CDR1 SGHDN and CDR2 FVKESK. The CDR3 here is CASSQGLSQPQHF. In DNA form, the CDR3 reads TGTGCCAGCAGCCAAGGACTCTCACAGCCCCAGCATTTT.

The V and J genes are TRBV5-1 and TRBJ2-3; 12 bases fit TRBD2. The CDR3 extends over 17 amino acids. V shed 3 bases and J 1 base; nucleotides not matched to a gene: 6. Germline V gives CDR1 SGHRS, CDR2 YFSETQ. The CDR3 DNA reads as TGCGCCAGCAGCTCATGGACTAGCGGGACCCGCACAGATACGCAGTATTTT. Amino acids: CASSSWTSGTRTDTQYF.

V and J are TRBV19 and TRBJ2-7; D gene uncertain. The germline CDR1 and CDR2 sequences are LNHDA and SQIVND (reference sequence). Trimming took off 3 bases at V and 1 base at J, with 10 bases between the two ends. The CDR3 totals 14 residues. The CDR3 coding sequence is TGTGCCAGTAGTATGCCTTATCGGTCCTACGAGCAGTACTTC. Translating gives CASSMPYRSYEQYF.

This clone was found a few times. The chain is built from TRBV5-1 and TRBJ2-3, with D uncertain. Between the trimmed V and J ends, which lost 2 bases and 3 bases, there was a span of 13 bases. Germline-derived CDR1 and CDR2 are SGHRS and YFSETQ. The CDR3 sequence is 15 residues long. The CDR3, as DNA: TGCGCCAGCAGCTTAACAAATAGTCGGACAGATACGCAGTATTTT. This sequence encodes CASSLTNSRTDTQYF. Full variable domain (remainder filled in from reference TRBV5-1 and TRBJ2-3): KAGVTQTPRYLIKTRGQQVTLSCSPISGHRSVSWYQQTPGQGLQFLFEYFSETQRNKGNFPGRFSGRQFSNSRSEMNVSTLELGDSALYLCASSLTNSRTDTQYFGPGTRLTVL.

This clone was observed once. V usage is TRBV6-5 and J usage is TRBJ1-5; 9 bases fit TRBD1. This CDR3 is 14 amino acids long. Germline CDR1 reads MNHEY; CDR2 reads SVGAGI. Trimming removed 5 bases from V and 2 bases from J; junction bases left unmatched: 1. As DNA, the CDR3 is TGTGCCAGCAGTCGACAGGGGGGCAATCAGCCCCAGCATTTT. It codes for CASSRQGGNQPQHF.

This clone came up a few times. The chain couples TRBV29-1 to TRBJ2-2, with 7 nucleotides matching TRBD1. Germline trimming cut 1 base from V and 6 bases from J; bases unmatched to any gene: 11. CDR3 size: 16 residues. Germline CDR1 is SQVTM and CDR2 is ANQGSEA. DNA for the CDR3: TGCAGCGTTGAAGCTTCCAAGACAGGGTTGGCCGGGGAGCTGTTTTTT. Protein product: CSVEASKTGLAGELFF.

The rearrangement uses TRBV9 and TRBJ2-1, with 7 bases identical to TRBD1. CDR3 length: 15 residues. Germline-derived CDR1 and CDR2 are SGDLS and YYNGEE. V shed 6 bases, J shed 0 bases, and the junction held 6 bases outside the gene matches. The CDR3 here is CASTTTGDSYNEQFF. The CDR3 bases are TGTGCCAGCACTACTACAGGGGACTCCTACAATGAGCAGTTCTTC.

This chain uses TRBV5-1 with TRBJ2-1; the D is unclear. Trimming pared 4 bases from V and 7 bases from J, leaving 9 bases between. This CDR3 has 12 residues. The germline V gene has CDR1 SGHRS and CDR2 YFSETQ. The CDR3 DNA reads as TGCGCCAGCAGCCTTGCTAGGAATGAGCAGTTCTTC. As protein: CASSLARNEQFF. The variable domain in full, with the rest retrieved from reference TRBV5-1 and TRBJ2-1, is KAGVTQTPRYLIKTRGQQVTLSCSPISGHRSVSWYQQTPGQGLQFLFEYFSETQRNKGNFPGRFSGRQFSNSRSEMNVSTLELGDSALYLCASSLARNEQFFGPGTRLTVL.